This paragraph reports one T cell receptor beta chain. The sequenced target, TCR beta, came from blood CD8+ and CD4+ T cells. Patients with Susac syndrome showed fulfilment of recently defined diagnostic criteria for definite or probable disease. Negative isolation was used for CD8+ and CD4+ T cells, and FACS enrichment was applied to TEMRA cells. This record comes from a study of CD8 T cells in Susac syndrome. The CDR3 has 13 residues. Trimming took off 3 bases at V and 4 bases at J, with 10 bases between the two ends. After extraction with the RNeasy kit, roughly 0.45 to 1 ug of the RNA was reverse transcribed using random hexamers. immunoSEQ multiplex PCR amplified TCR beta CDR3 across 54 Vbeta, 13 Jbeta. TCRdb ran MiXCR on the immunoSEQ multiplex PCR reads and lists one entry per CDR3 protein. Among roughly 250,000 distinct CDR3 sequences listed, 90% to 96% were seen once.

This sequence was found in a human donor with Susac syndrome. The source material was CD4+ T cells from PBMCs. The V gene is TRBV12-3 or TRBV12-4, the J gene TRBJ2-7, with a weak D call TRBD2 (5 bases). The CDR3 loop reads CASSFHGEYEQYF. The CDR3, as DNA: TGTGCCAGCAGTTTTCACGGGGAATACGAGCAGTACTTC.